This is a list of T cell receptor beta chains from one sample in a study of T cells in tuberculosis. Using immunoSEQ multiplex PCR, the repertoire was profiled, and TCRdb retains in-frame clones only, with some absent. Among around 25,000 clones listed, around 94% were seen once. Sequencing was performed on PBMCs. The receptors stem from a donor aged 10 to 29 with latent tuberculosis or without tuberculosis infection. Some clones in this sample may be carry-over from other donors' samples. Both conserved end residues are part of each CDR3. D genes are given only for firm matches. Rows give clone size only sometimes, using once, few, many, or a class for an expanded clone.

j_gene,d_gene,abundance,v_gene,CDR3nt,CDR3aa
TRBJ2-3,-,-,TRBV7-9,TGTGCCAGCAGCTTGACGGGACTCAGCACAGATACGCAGTATTTT,CASSLTGLSTDTQYF
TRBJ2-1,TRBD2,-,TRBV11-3,TGTGCCAGCAGCTTAAGGACTAGCGCTAACAATGAGCAGTTCTTC,CASSLRTSANNEQFF
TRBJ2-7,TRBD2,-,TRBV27,TGTGCCAGCAGTCGGGGCGGGGGTGGGTACGAGCAGTACTTC,CASSRGGGGYEQYF
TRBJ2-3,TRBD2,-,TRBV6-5,TGTGCCAGCAGCATCCTAGCGGGAGGAGGAGATACGCAGTATTTT,CASSILAGGGDTQYF
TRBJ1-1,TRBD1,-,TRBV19,TGTGCCAGTAGTACCCAGGGACAGAAGAACACTGAAGCTTTCTTT,CASSTQGQKNTEAFF
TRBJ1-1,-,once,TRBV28,TGTGCCAGCATAATACGGACTGAAGCTTTCTTT,CASIIRTEAFF
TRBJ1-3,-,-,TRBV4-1,TGCGCCAGCAGCCAAGAGCCAGGGCGAAACACCATATATTTT,CASSQEPGRNTIYF
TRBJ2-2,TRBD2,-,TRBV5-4,TGTGCCAGCAGCTTGAACTTTTTAGCGGGAGGTGCCGGGGAGCTGTTTTTT,CASSLNFLAGGAGELFF
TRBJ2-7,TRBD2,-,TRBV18,TGTGCCAGCTCACAGGGACTAGGCGGAGAGCAGTACTTC,CASSQGLGGEQYF
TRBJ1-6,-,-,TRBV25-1,TGTGCCAGCAGTGCAACAGGGTATAATTCACCCCTCCACTTT,CASSATGYNSPLHF
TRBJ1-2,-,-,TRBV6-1,TGTGCCAGCACCGAGAGGAACTATGGCTACACCTTC,CASTERNYGYTF
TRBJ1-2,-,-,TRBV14,TGTGCCAGCAGCCAAGGAGGGGGTTATAACTATGGCTACACCTTC,CASSQGGGYNYGYTF
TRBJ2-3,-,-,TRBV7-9,TGTGCCAGCAGCTTATCCTCCCCAGATACGCAGTATTTT,CASSLSSPDTQYF
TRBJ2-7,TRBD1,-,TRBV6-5,TGTGCCAGCACGAATTACAGGGGGCTTATGTACGAGCAGTACTTC,CASTNYRGLMYEQYF
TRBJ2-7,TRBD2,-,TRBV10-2,TGCGCCAGCAGGCCCTTAGGGAGGACTAGGGAGAACTACGAGCAGTACTTC,CASRPLGRTRENYEQYF
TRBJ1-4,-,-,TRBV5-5,TGTGCCAGCAGCTTGCTCGGGAGTGAAAAACTGTTTTTT,CASSLLGSEKLFF
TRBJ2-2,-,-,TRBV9,TGTGCCAGCAGCGCCAACCTCGGACTGACCGGGGAGCTGTTTTTT,CASSANLGLTGELFF
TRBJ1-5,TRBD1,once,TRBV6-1,TGTGCCAGCAGTGCGTGGGACAGTAATCAGCCCCAGCATTTT,CASSAWDSNQPQHF
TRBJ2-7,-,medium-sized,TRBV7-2,TGTGCCAGCAGCTCCTTGGGCCGCGAGCAGTACTTC,CASSSLGREQYF
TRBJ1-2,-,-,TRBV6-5,TGTGCCAGCAGCCTCCGACGGGGGAATGGCTACACCTTC,CASSLRRGNGYTF
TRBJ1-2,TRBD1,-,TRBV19,TGTGCCAGTACTGGACAGGTCTATGGCTACACCTTC,CASTGQVYGYTF
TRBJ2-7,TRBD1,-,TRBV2,TGTGCCACCGCGGACAGGGATCACTACGAGCAGTACTTC,CATADRDHYEQYF
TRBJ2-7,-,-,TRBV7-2,TGTGCCAGCAGCTTAAGGGGCGGGGCGACTGTTTCCTACGAGCAGTACTTC,CASSLRGGATVSYEQYF
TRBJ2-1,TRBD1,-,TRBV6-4,TGTGCCAGCAGTGACGAGGACAGGTCATACAATGAGCAGTTCTTC,CASSDEDRSYNEQFF
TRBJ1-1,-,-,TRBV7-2,TGTGCCAGCAGCTCTCGGAGGAACACTGAAGCTTTCTTT,CASSSRRNTEAFF
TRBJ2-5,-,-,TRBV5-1,TGCGCCAGCAGCTCAGCCCAGGGAGTGGGGGCACAACAAGAGACCCAGTACTTC,CASSSAQGVGAQQETQYF
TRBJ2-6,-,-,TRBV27,TGTGCCAGCACCGACAGAGCTGGGGCCAACGTCCTGACTTTC,CASTDRAGANVLTF
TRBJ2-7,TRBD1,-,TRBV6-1,TGTGCCATCCAACCCGGACAGGGGGCCTACGAGCAGTACTTC,CAIQPGQGAYEQYF
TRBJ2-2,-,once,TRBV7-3,TGTGCCAGCAGCCGACTCATGAACACTGAGACCGGGGAGCTGTTTTTT,CASSRLMNTETGELFF
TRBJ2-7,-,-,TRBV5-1,TGCGCCAGCAGCTTGTTACGCAGGGTATACGAGCAGTACTTC,CASSLLRRVYEQYF
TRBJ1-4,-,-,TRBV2,TGTGCCAGCAGTGATCGGGCAGGGACAACTAATGAAAAACTGTTTTTT,CASSDRAGTTNEKLFF
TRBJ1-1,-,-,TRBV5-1,TGCGCCAGCTCGCGGGGAATGGAAGCTTTCTTT,CASSRGMEAFF
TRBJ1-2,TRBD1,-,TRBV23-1,TGCGCCAGCAGTCAATCTCCAGGGGGTGGTTACTATGGCTACACCTTC,CASSQSPGGGYYGYTF
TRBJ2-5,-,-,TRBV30,TGTGCCTGGAGTGTACAGGATCTAGGAGAGACCCAGTACTTC,CAWSVQDLGETQYF
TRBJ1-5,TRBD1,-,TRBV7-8,TGTGCCAGCAGCCGCGACAGGGGTCAGCCCCAGCATTTT,CASSRDRGQPQHF
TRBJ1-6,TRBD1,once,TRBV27,TGTGCCAGCAGTTTATTAGGCCCCCTGGGACAGGGGACCTCCTATAATTCACCCCTCCACTTT,CASSLLGPLGQGTSYNSPLHF
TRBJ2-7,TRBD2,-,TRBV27,TGTGCCAGCAGGCCTAGCGGGAGGGCGGCGTACGAGCAGTACTTC,CASRPSGRAAYEQYF
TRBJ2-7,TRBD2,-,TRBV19,TGTGCCAGTAGGGGGCCTGGGACTAGCGGGGGCTACGAGCAGTACTTC,CASRGPGTSGGYEQYF
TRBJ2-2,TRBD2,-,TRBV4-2,TGTGCCAGCAGCCCCCTGGAAGCTAGCGGGAACACCGGGGAGCTGTTTTTT,CASSPLEASGNTGELFF
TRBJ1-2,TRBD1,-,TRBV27,TGTGCCAGCAGTACCCCGGGACAGGGGGCGTTTGATGGCTACACCTTC,CASSTPGQGAFDGYTF
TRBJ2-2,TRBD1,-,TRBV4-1,TGCGCCAGCAGCCAAGATGCAGGGGGCGATACCGGGGAGCTGTTTTTT,CASSQDAGGDTGELFF
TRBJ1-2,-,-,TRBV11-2,TGTGCCAGCAGCTACGGGAACTATGGCTACACCTTC,CASSYGNYGYTF
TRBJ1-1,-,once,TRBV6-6,TGTGCCAGCAGTTCAGCCCTCTCGGGTTTGCGGGCTTTCTTT,CASSSALSGLRAFF
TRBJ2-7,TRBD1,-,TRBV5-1,TGCGCCAGCAGCTTTGGGACAGTGAGCTCCTACGAGCAGTACTTC,CASSFGTVSSYEQYF
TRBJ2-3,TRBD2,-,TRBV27,TGTGCCAGCAGTTTATCAGGACTAGGTGTCGATACGCAGTATTTT,CASSLSGLGVDTQYF
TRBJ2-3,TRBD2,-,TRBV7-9,TGTGCCAGCAGCTTTAGCGGGGGTTTGACAGATACGCAGTATTTT,CASSFSGGLTDTQYF
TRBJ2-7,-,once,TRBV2,TGTGCCAGCAGCGATATAACAGGGTACGGCGAGCAGTACTTC,CASSDITGYGEQYF
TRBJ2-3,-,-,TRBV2,TGTGCCAGCAGTCCCGGGACTAGCACAGATACGCAGTATTTT,CASSPGTSTDTQYF
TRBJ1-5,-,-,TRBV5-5,TGTGCCAGCAGCTTGGGACATTCAAGCAATCAGCCCCAGCATTTT,CASSLGHSSNQPQHF
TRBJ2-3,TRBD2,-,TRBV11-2,TGTGCCAGCAGCTCACGCGGGGGTAACACAGATACGCAGTATTTT,CASSSRGGNTDTQYF
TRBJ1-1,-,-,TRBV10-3,TGTGCCATCAGTGGGTTTAACGACGCGGAGGGCACTGAAGCTTTCTTT,CAISGFNDAEGTEAFF
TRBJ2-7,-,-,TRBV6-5,TGTGCCAGCAGTTGGAGGAGCTCCTACGAGCAGTACTTC,CASSWRSSYEQYF
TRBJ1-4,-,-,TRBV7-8,TGTGCCAGCAGCCCCCCGACCCGAAATCGGGATGAAAAACTGTTTTTT,CASSPPTRNRDEKLFF
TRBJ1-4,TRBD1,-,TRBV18,TGTGCCAGCTCAGGGACAGGGGGCAATGAAAAACTGTTTTTT,CASSGTGGNEKLFF
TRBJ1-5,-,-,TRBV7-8,TGTGCCAGCAGGCCGAGGGGGTTCGGGAACAATCAGCCCCAGCATTTT,CASRPRGFGNNQPQHF
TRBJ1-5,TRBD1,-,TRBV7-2,TGTGCCAGCAGCCCGGAGGGGGGGACAGGGGGCGGTCAGCCCCAGCATTTT,CASSPEGGTGGGQPQHF
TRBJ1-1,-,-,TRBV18,TGTGCCAGCTCGTCGAGGAACACTGAAGCTTTCTTT,CASSSRNTEAFF
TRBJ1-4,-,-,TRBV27,TGTGCCAGCAGGTCTGGAGTGTCTAATGAAAAACTGTTTTTT,CASRSGVSNEKLFF
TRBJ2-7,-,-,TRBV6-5,TGTGCCAGCAGTATCTACAGCGGATTGCAGTACGAGCAGTACTTC,CASSIYSGLQYEQYF